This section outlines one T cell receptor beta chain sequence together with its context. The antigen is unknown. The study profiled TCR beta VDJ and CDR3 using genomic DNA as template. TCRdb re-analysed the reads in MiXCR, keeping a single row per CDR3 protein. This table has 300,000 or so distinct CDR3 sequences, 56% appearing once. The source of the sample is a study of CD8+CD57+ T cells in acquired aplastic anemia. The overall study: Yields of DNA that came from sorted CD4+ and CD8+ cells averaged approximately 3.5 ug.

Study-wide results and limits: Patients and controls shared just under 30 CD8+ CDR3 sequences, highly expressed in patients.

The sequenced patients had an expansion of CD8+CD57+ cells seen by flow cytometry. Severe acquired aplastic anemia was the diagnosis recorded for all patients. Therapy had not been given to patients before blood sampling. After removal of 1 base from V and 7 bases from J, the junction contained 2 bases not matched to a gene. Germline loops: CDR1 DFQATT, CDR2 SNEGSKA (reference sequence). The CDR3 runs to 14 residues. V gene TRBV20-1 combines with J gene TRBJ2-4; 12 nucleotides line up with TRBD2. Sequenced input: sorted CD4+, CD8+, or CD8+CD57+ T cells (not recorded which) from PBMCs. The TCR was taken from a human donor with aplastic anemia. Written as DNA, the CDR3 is TGCAGTGCTAGAGCTAGCGGGAGGGAGAACATTCAGTACTTC. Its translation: CSARASGRENIQYF.